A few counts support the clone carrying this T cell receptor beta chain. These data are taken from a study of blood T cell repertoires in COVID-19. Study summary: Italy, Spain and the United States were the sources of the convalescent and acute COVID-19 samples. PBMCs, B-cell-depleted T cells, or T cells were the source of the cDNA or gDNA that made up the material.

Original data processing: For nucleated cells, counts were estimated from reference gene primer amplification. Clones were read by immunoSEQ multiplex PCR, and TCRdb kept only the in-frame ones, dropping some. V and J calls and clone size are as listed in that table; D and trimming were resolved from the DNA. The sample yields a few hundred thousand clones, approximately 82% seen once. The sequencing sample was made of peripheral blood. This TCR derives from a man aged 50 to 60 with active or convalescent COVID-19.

CDR3 sequence reads: CASSIQGAFQPQHF. In DNA, the CDR3 is TGTGCCAGTAGTATCCAGGGGGCCTTTCAGCCCCAGCATTTT. The rearrangement uses TRBV19 and TRBJ1-5, with 8 bases aligning to TRBD1. V gave up 3 bases and J gave up 6 bases; unmatched junction bases: 4. Germline V CDR1 and CDR2: LNHDA, SQIVND (reference sequence). The CDR3 runs 14 residues.